This T cell receptor (beta chain) was sequenced for a study of blood T cell repertoires in COVID-19. Looked up from germline, CDR1 is LNHDA and CDR2 is SQIVND (reference sequence). The CDR3 length is 14 residues. Trimming took 3 bases from V and 8 from J, leaving 14 bases between them. Individuals drawn from around 24 US areas were roughly 18 to 95 years old. Participants were placed into cohorts based on the clinical history they reported. Symptom resolution, clearance, or two negative PCRs marked donors in Cohort 3 as recovered. How the authors handled the data: Reference gene primer amplification gave estimated nucleated cell counts. Libraries were prepared by immunoSEQ multiplex PCR; TCRdb keeps only in-frame clonotypes and omits some of them. V, J and clone size derive from that table, while D and trimming were established from the DNA sequence. The table has 200,000 to 250,000 clones, 84% seen once; the top ten hold less than 2%.

This clonotype originated in a man aged 55 to 70 who had recovered from COVID-19. Sequenced: PBMCs or T cells enriched from blood (not recorded which). V is TRBV19 and J is TRBJ2-1, with D tentatively TRBD2 (6 bases). The CDR3 coding sequence is TGTGCCAGTAGTATGCGACTAGTCGTCGATGAGCAGTTCTTC. This codes for CASSMRLVVDEQFF.